These 14 T cell receptor beta chains were sequenced from one sample in a study of cytomegalovirus exposure and HLA in healthy donors. Assay used: immunoSEQ multiplex PCR; TCRdb lists only in-frame clones, some missing. The profile shows approximately 160,000 clones, just under 90% of them singletons. The sequenced sample consisted of PBMCs. These receptor sequences come from a young man in good health and CMV-seropositive.

The chain carries TRBV6-5 and TRBJ2-7, with TRBD1 as a possible D gene (5 bases). The germline V gene has CDR1 MNHEY and CDR2 SVGAGI. CDR3 length: 16 amino acids. Trimming removed 0 bases from V and 1 base from J, with 13 bases in between. The CDR3 reads CASSYSGRGKSYEQYF. For the CDR3, the DNA is TGTGCCAGCAGTTACTCGGGTAGGGGAAAATCCTACGAGCAGTACTTC.

This clone came up once. V usage is TRBV5-4 and J usage is TRBJ2-3; 7 bases are shared with TRBD2. With 2 bases clipped from V and 6 bases from J, the junction kept 9 bases outside the gene matches. Looked up from germline, CDR1 is SGHNT and CDR2 is YYREEE (reference sequence). This CDR3 spans 15 amino acids. CDR3 protein: CASSFSASGSDTQYF. CDR3 DNA sequence: TGTGCCAGCAGCTTTTCGGCTAGCGGAAGCGATACGCAGTATTTT.

This chain links TRBV7-3 with TRBJ2-1; D is possibly TRBD2 (6 bases). From germline, CDR1 is SGHTA and CDR2 FQGTGA. The V end was cut by 1 base, the J end by 5 bases, with 12 bases between. The CDR3 runs 15 residues. CDR3 in amino acids: CASSLIGGNDNEQFF. The CDR3 nucleotides are TGTGCCAGCAGCTTAATAGGCGGGAACGACAATGAGCAGTTCTTC.

The V and J genes are TRBV2 and TRBJ2-7; D remains ambiguous. CDR3 length equals 15 residues. Germline assignment: CDR1 SNHLY and CDR2 FYNNEI. V shed 1 base and J shed 5 bases, with 15 bases lying between them. CDR3 nucleotides: TGTGCCAGCAGTGAAGGGCTAGTTCTCCGGGACGAGCAGTACTTC. Amino acids: CASSEGLVLRDEQYF.

The genes are TRBV27 and TRBJ2-7; 8 bases map to TRBD2. V lost 6 bases, J lost 4 bases, and 11 bases stayed unmatched. Germline values: CDR1 MNHEY, CDR2 SMNVEV (reference sequence). The CDR3 has 15 residues. This chain's CDR3 is CASRTRSGSTYEQYF. In nucleotides, the CDR3 is TGTGCCAGCAGGACCCGGAGCGGGAGTACATACGAGCAGTACTTC.

Here the CDR3 DNA reads TGTGCCAGCAGCAAGGGGCGAGGGGGTAATGAAAAACTGTTTTTT. Translating it yields CASSKGRGGNEKLFF. V usage is TRBV21-1 and J usage is TRBJ1-4; the D call in the table, TRBD1, was not verified against the DNA. TRBV21-1 is given as a pseudogene. The CDR3 sequence is 15 residues long.

This chain links TRBV7-2 with TRBJ1-2; D is possibly TRBD1 (6 bases). The V and J ends lost 2 bases and 9 bases respectively, with 16 bases between them. CDR3 length: 14 amino acids. Germline lookup yields CDR1 SGHTA and CDR2 FQGNSA. The CDR3 loop reads CASSLSWTDWRYTF. CDR3 in DNA: TGTGCCAGCAGCTTATCATGGACAGACTGGCGCTACACCTTC.

The chain combines TRBV13 with TRBJ2-3, with a tentative D call TRBD2 (5 bases). The CDR3 consists of 14 residues. The germline V gene encodes CDR1 PRHDT and CDR2 FYEKMQ (reference sequence). Trimming pared 6 bases from V and 2 bases from J, leaving 12 bases between. The CDR3 loop reads CASSLARNTDTQYF. CDR3 in DNA: TGTGCCAGCAGTCTAGCTCGTAACACAGATACGCAGTATTTT.

The CDR3 DNA follows: TGTGCCAGCAGCTATACTAGCGAGCTGACGTACGAGCAGTACTTC. Protein sequence: CASSYTSELTYEQYF. This chain uses TRBV7-2 with TRBJ2-7; 7 nucleotides align to TRBD2. Trimming cost V 4 bases and J 4 bases; bases outside gene matches: 10. This CDR3 has 15 residues. Germline V lookup: CDR1 SGHTA, CDR2 FQGNSA.

This chain connects TRBV6-6 to TRBJ2-1, with 10 bases fitting TRBD2. V lost 0 bases and J lost 9; bases outside the gene matches: 5. The CDR3 loop spans 15 amino acids. The V gene's germline CDR1 is MNHNY and CDR2 SVGAGI (reference sequence). Here the CDR3 reads CASSYSSGRAIEQFF. The CDR3 DNA follows: TGTGCCAGCAGTTACTCGAGCGGGAGGGCCATTGAGCAGTTCTTC.

The J gene is TRBJ2-1, the V gene TRBV7-3; 9 nucleotides line up with TRBD2. This CDR3 is built from 15 residues. Trimming at V came to 2 bases and at J to 7 bases, leaving 6 bases not matched to a gene. Germline V gene data show CDR1 as SGHTA and CDR2 as FQGTGA. The CDR3 coding sequence is TGTGCCAGCAGCTTATTAGCGGGAGCATATAATGAGCAGTTCTTC. This encodes CASSLLAGAYNEQFF.

This chain links TRBV11-3 with TRBJ2-5, with D perhaps matching TRBD2 (6 bases). The CDR3 is 13 residues long. Per the germline V gene, CDR1 is SGHNT and CDR2 is YENEEA. The V end was cut by 3 bases, the J end by 2 bases, with 7 bases between. CDR3 amino acids: CASSLRDQETQYF. For the CDR3, the DNA is TGTGCCAGCAGCTTGCGGGATCAAGAGACCCAGTACTTC.

This chain connects TRBV7-9 to TRBJ1-4; the match to TRBD1 covers 7 bases. V lost 5 bases and J lost 8; bases outside the gene matches: 5. Per the germline V gene, CDR1 is SEHNR and CDR2 is FQNEAQ (reference sequence). The length of the CDR3 is 13 residues. The CDR3 sequence is CASSLTGEEKLFF. CDR3 sequence (DNA): TGTGCCAGCAGCCTTACAGGGGAAGAAAAACTGTTTTTT.

The genes are TRBV7-9 and TRBJ2-7; 9 nucleotides align to TRBD2. Germline trimming cut 6 bases from V and 2 bases from J; bases unmatched to any gene: 11. Germline CDR1 SEHNR, CDR2 FQNEAQ (reference sequence). This CDR3 is 16 amino acids long. Written as DNA, the CDR3 is TGTGCCAGCAGTCCCCATAGCGGGAGACTCCCCTACGAGCAGTACTTC. Translated: CASSPHSGRLPYEQYF.